The 28 T cell receptor beta chains below were found in one sample sequenced in a study of blood T cell repertoires in COVID-19. Here immunoSEQ multiplex PCR was the method, and the copy in TCRdb shows in-frame clones only, minus some. The repertoire includes fewer than 250,000 clones, about 85% of them detected once, and around 20% sits in the top ten. The source material was peripheral blood. These receptors originate from a human donor in a cohort sampled during active COVID-19.

This clone is a singleton in its sample. The chain uses TRBV19 and TRBJ2-5, with TRBD2 as a possible D gene (6 bases). The CDR3 sequence is 14 residues long. The V and J ends lost 4 bases and 7 bases respectively, with 16 bases between them. Germline values: CDR1 LNHDA, CDR2 SQIVND (reference sequence). CDR3 nucleotides: TGTGCCAGTAGTACTGGGGCCAGGCGGGGGACCCAGTACTTC. Translated, it gives CASSTGARRGTQYF.

The rearrangement links TRBV12-3 or TRBV12-4 to TRBJ1-1; D gene unclear. V was cut by 2 bases and J by 6 bases, with 7 bases left in between. The CDR3 covers 12 residues. The CDR3 protein is CASSLTFSEAFF. CDR3 nucleotides: TGTGCCAGCAGTTTAACTTTCTCTGAAGCTTTCTTT.

This rearrangement joins TRBV5-1 to TRBJ2-7; possible D gene TRBD2, 6 bases. Germline V gene lookup returns CDR1 SGHRS and CDR2 YFSETQ. The CDR3 has 16 amino acids. Trimming took off 0 bases at V and 3 bases at J, with 16 bases between the two ends. The CDR3 is CASSLGGGRAIYEQYF. The CDR3 DNA reads TGCGCCAGCAGCTTGGGGGGAGGCCGGGCAATCTACGAGCAGTACTTC.

The chain uses TRBV25-1 and TRBJ1-1, with D tentatively TRBD1 (6 bases). The ends were cut back, 4 bases at V and 5 bases at J, with 17 bases in the middle. CDR3 length: 15 amino acids. Germline CDR1 reads MGHDK; CDR2 reads SYGVNS. The CDR3 loop is CASSADRSQSTEAFF. The CDR3 bases are TGTGCCAGCAGTGCAGACAGGTCCCAGTCGACTGAAGCTTTCTTT.

This clone came up once. The gene calls are TRBV11-2 and TRBJ1-4; D not certain. Germline-derived CDR1 and CDR2 are SGHAT and FQNNGV. Trimming removed 6 bases from V and 3 bases from J, with 17 bases in between. The CDR3 covers 16 residues. The CDR3 here is CASRRSGFVSNEKLFF. Written as DNA, the CDR3 is TGTGCCAGCAGAAGGTCGGGGTTTGTCTCTAATGAAAAACTGTTTTTT.

The chain combines TRBV5-1 with TRBJ1-1; a weak D match, TRBD1 (6 bases). CDR3 length: 15 residues. V lost 8 bases, J lost 6 bases, and 23 bases lay in between. Germline V gene sequence: CDR1 SGHRS, CDR2 YFSETQ. The CDR3: CASSSGQGLTAEAFF. CDR3 nucleotides: TGCGCCAGTAGCAGCGGTCAGGGGTTGACGGCTGAAGCTTTCTTT.

This chain uses TRBV7-3 with TRBJ1-2; D gene ambiguous. This CDR3 comprises 14 residues. Germline CDR1 is SGHTA and CDR2 is FQGTGA. V dropped 2 bases and J dropped 0 bases, with 7 bases sitting between them. The CDR3 protein is CASSLEPANYGYTF. The CDR3 nucleotides are TGTGCCAGCAGCTTAGAGCCGGCTAACTATGGCTACACCTTC.

The chain links TRBV5-1 to TRBJ1-1, with 7 positions matching TRBD1. Germline CDR1 reads SGHRS; CDR2 reads YFSETQ. With 3 bases clipped from V and 4 bases from J, the junction kept 3 bases outside the gene matches. CDR3 length: 13 amino acids. In DNA, the CDR3 is TGCGCCAGCAGCTCTTCAGGGGGCACTGAAGCTTTCTTT. Translating it yields CASSSSGGTEAFF. The entire variable domain, with the rest obtained from reference TRBV5-1 and TRBJ1-1, is as follows: KAGVTQTPRYLIKTRGQQVTLSCSPISGHRSVSWYQQTPGQGLQFLFEYFSETQRNKGNFPGRFSGRQFSNSRSEMNVSTLELGDSALYLCASSSSGGTEAFFGQGTRLTVV.

The V and J genes are TRBV20-1 and TRBJ1-2; the D gene is possibly TRBD1 (6 bases). CDR1 DFQATT and CDR2 SNEGSKA come from the germline V gene (reference sequence). There are 12 residues in the CDR3. The V gene lost 7 bases and the J gene lost 5 bases, with 14 bases spanning the gap. DNA for the CDR3: TGCAGTGTTAGTCAGGGGCAATATGGCTACACCTTC. This sequence encodes CSVSQGQYGYTF.

The chain joins TRBV6-5 to TRBJ1-5; 8 bases match TRBD1. This CDR3 has 13 amino acids. Germline CDR1 MNHEY, CDR2 SVGAGI. The junction had 2 bases not matched to a gene; V was cut back by 5 bases and J by 5 bases. The CDR3 loop reads CASSLDRDQPQHF. DNA of the CDR3: TGTGCCAGCAGTCTGGACAGGGATCAGCCCCAGCATTTT.

This chain connects TRBV11-2 to TRBJ1-1; D gene uncertain. V was shortened by 5 bases and J by 0 bases, with 13 bases between the two germline ends. This CDR3 has 15 amino acids. Looked up from germline, CDR1 is SGHAT and CDR2 is FQNNGV. The CDR3 loop reads CASSNSPAMNTEAFF. CDR3 nucleotide sequence: TGTGCCAGCAGCAACAGCCCCGCGATGAACACTGAAGCTTTCTTT.

The genes are TRBV30 and TRBJ1-4; the D is unclear. V lost 4 bases to trimming and J lost 4 bases, with 10 bases between them. There are 13 residues in the CDR3. Germline-derived CDR1 and CDR2 are GTSNPN and SVGIG (reference sequence). CDR3 sequence reads: CAWNRVFNEKLFF. For the CDR3, the DNA is TGTGCCTGGAACCGGGTCTTTAATGAAAAACTGTTTTTT.

J is TRBJ2-3 and V is TRBV6-2 or TRBV6-3, with TRBD1 as a possible D gene (6 bases). V was pared by 4 bases and J by 1 base, with 15 bases between. The CDR3 spans 16 residues. The germline V gene encodes CDR1 MNHEY and CDR2 SVGEGT. The CDR3 reads CASSSLQGLGTDTQYF. The CDR3 DNA reads as TGTGCCAGCAGTTCCCTACAGGGTTTGGGCACAGATACGCAGTATTTT.

V and J are TRBV2 and TRBJ1-2; possibly TRBD1 for D (5 bases). The CDR3 is 14 amino acids. The germline V gene encodes CDR1 SNHLY and CDR2 FYNNEI. The ends were cut back, 2 bases at V and 4 bases at J, with 11 bases in the middle. CDR3 protein: CASSESRGGYGYTF. CDR3 DNA: TGTGCCAGCAGTGAATCAAGGGGCGGCTATGGCTACACCTTC.

The V call is TRBV6-6, the J call TRBJ1-4, with 7 bases matching TRBD1. The germline V gene encodes CDR1 MNHNY and CDR2 SVGAGI (reference sequence). This CDR3 contains 16 residues. The V and J ends lost 7 bases and 8 bases, in that order; junction bases with no gene match: 16. CDR3 bases: TGTGCCAGCACCCTTGGCGAGACAGGGAGCCGGGAAAAACTGTTTTTT. Protein sequence: CASTLGETGSREKLFF.

The chain carries TRBV4-2 and TRBJ2-1; perhaps TRBD2 as D (5 bases). Trimming removed 1 base at V and 7 bases at J, with 17 bases between. CDR1 and CDR2 from the germline V gene are LGHNA and YNFKEQ. The CDR3 runs 16 residues. DNA of the CDR3: TGTGCCAGCAGCCAAGGGCACAGCGGACTTACTAATGAGCAGTTCTTC. Translated: CASSQGHSGLTNEQFF.

This clone was observed a few times. The J gene is TRBJ1-6, the V gene TRBV6-5; 7 bases fit TRBD1. CDR1 is MNHEY, CDR2 SVGAGI, per germline. Trimming cost V 10 bases and J 7 bases; bases outside gene matches: 7. CDR3 length: 13 amino acids. The CDR3 spells CATRQGVNSPLHF. In nucleotides, the CDR3 is TGTGCCACGCGACAGGGTGTGAATTCACCCCTCCACTTT.

This clone is a singleton in its sample. The V and J genes are TRBV19 and TRBJ1-1; TRBD1 matches 7 bases. The CDR3 sequence is 13 residues long. J lost 4 bases, V lost 4 bases, and 3 bases had no gene match. Germline loops: CDR1 LNHDA, CDR2 SQIVND (reference sequence). CDR3 DNA: TGTGCCAGTAGTAGTCAGGGGGGCACTGAAGCTTTCTTT. This sequence encodes CASSSQGGTEAFF.

The rearrangement uses TRBV28 and TRBJ1-1, with a weak D call TRBD1 (5 bases). The CDR3 is 13 residues long. The germline CDR1 and CDR2 sequences are MDHEN and SYDVKM. With 10 bases removed from V and 3 bases from J, the gap between germline ends came to 15 bases. The CDR3: CATTVPWDTEAFF. CDR3 nucleotides: TGTGCCACGACAGTGCCTTGGGACACTGAAGCTTTCTTT.

Notes on this clone: Sequence at one end of the junction differs from germline and may be a read error. For the CDR3, the DNA is TGCGCCAGCAGCCTGGGTGAGGGAGAGCCTAACTTC. It is translated as CASSLGEGEPNF. The chain has TRBV5-1 and TRBJ1-2; D gene ambiguous. CDR3 length: 12 residues. CDR1 is SGHRS and CDR2 is YFSETQ in the germline V gene.

The rearrangement joins TRBV5-1 to TRBJ2-3; 11 bases align to TRBD2. The CDR3 has 17 amino acids. Germline loops: CDR1 SGHRS, CDR2 YFSETQ. V dropped 4 bases and J dropped 2; count of bases not matched to a gene: 9. CDR3 coding DNA: TGCGCCAGCAGCCGATTAGGGACTAGCGGTACCACAGATACGCAGTATTTT. This translates into CASSRLGTSGTTDTQYF.

The chain is built from TRBV24-1 and TRBJ2-1; 9 bases agree with TRBD1. The CDR3 is made up of 17 amino acids. In germline, CDR1 is KGHDR, CDR2 SFDVKD. Trimming removed 8 bases from V and 8 bases from J; junction bases left unmatched: 18. The DNA of the CDR3 is TGTGCCACCAAGGATAGTCCGGGGACAGGGAGGAGGGATGAGCAGTTCTTC. This encodes CATKDSPGTGRRDEQFF.

The genes are TRBV11-3 and TRBJ2-7, with a tentative D call TRBD1 (6 bases). CDR1 is SGHNT and CDR2 is YENEEA in the germline V gene. Trimming removed 5 bases at V and 0 bases at J, with 14 bases between. The CDR3 spans 15 residues. CDR3 sequence: CASSRRQDPSYEQYF. The CDR3 coding sequence is TGTGCCAGCAGCCGCCGACAGGATCCCTCCTACGAGCAGTACTTC.

This chain joins TRBV24-1 and TRBJ1-1; no clear D gene. The CDR3 covers 13 residues. V dropped 3 bases and J dropped 10 bases, with 14 bases sitting between them. Germline V gene lookup returns CDR1 KGHDR and CDR2 SFDVKD. The CDR3 nucleotides read TGTGCCACCAGTGATCGGGAATACCGGAGAGCTTTCTTT. Its translation: CATSDREYRRAFF.

The CDR3 DNA follows: TGTGCCAGCAGCTTAGGGGGGACTAAGGCTAGGGTGGAGCAGTTCTTC. This gives the protein CASSLGGTKARVEQFF. The rearrangement uses TRBV11-2 and TRBJ2-1, with TRBD2 matching 7 bases. Losses at the gene ends were 1 base for V and 10 bases for J; bases not matched to a gene: 13. The CDR3 spans 16 residues. Germline V gene data show CDR1 as SGHAT and CDR2 as FQNNGV.

The chain links TRBV27 to TRBJ1-3, with D possibly TRBD1 on 6 matching bases. Germline V gene data show CDR1 as MNHEY and CDR2 as SMNVEV (reference sequence). The V end was cut by 4 bases, the J end by 2 bases, with 12 bases between. The CDR3 runs 15 residues. Written as DNA, the CDR3 is TGTGCCAGCAGTTGGCAGGGGCTTACTGGAAACACCATATATTTT. This sequence encodes CASSWQGLTGNTIYF.

V gene TRBV7-8 combines with J gene TRBJ1-1; D call uncertain. Germline CDR1 SGHVS, CDR2 FQNEAQ. The CDR3 spans 14 residues. V lost 5 bases and J lost 0, with 10 bases in between. The CDR3 bases are TGTGCCAGCAGCCCGCCGGTCATGAACACTGAAGCTTTCTTT. Translation gives CASSPPVMNTEAFF.

The V gene is TRBV25-1, the J gene TRBJ2-3; TRBD2 agrees at 13 bases. CDR1 is MGHDK and CDR2 is SYGVNS in the germline V gene. This CDR3 is built from 16 residues. The V segment lost 3 bases and the J segment 8 bases; nucleotides outside the gene matches: 8. CDR3 sequence reads: CASSDATSGRASTQYF. CDR3 in DNA: TGTGCCAGCAGTGACGCAACTAGCGGGAGGGCCTCTACGCAGTATTTT.